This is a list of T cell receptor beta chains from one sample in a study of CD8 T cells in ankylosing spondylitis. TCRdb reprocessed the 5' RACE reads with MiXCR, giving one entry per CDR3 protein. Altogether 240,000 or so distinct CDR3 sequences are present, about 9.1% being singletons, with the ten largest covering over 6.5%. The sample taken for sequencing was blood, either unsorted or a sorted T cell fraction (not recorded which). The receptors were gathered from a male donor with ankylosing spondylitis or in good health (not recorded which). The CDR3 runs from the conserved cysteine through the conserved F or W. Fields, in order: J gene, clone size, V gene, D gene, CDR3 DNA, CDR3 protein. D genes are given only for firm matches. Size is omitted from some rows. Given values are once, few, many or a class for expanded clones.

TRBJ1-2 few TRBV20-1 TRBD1 TGCAGTGCTCAGGACAGGGTGGTCGGGATTCGCTATGGCTACACCTTC CSAQDRVVGIRYGYTF
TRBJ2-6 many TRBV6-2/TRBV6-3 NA TGTGCCAGCAGGGGTGGGGCCAACGTCCTGACTTTC CASRGGANVLTF
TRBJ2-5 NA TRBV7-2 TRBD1 TGTGCCAGCAGCTCCGACAGGGCTCAGTACTTC CASSSDRAQYF
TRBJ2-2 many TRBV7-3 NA TGTGCCAGCAGCTTAGGACCATTAGAAGGGGAGCTGTTTTTT CASSLGPLEGELFF
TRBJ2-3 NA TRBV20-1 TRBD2 TGCAGTGCTCCCGCTCGACTACTGTGGGGACTAGCGGGAGGGACAGATACGCAGTATTTT CSAPARLLWGLAGGTDTQYF
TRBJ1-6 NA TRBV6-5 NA TGTGCCAGCAGTTACCTTCGGGGGGCCCAAACCCTCCACTTT CASSYLRGAQTLHF
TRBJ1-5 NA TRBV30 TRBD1 TGTGCCTTCGCGGACAGGGGAATTTATAGCAATCAGCCCCAGCATTTT CAFADRGIYSNQPQHF
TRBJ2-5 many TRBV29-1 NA TGCAGCGCTGTCGTCATCGCTCAAGAGACCCAGTACTTC CSAVVIAQETQYF
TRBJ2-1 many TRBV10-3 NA TGTGCCATCAGTCACGGGGAATACAATGAGCAGTTCTTC CAISHGEYNEQFF
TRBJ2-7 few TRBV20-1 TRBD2 TGCAGTGCTCGACTAGCGGGGGGCGAGCAGTACTTC CSARLAGGEQYF
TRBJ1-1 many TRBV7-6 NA TGTGCCAGCAGCTTAGGGACGCACACTGAAGCTTTCTTT CASSLGTHTEAFF
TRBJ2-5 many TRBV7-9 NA TGTGCCAGCAGCCCTTCGGGGTACCAAGAGACCCAGTACTTC CASSPSGYQETQYF
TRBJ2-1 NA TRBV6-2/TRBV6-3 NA TGTGCCAGCAGTGGGGGAGTCAATGAGCAGTTCTTC CASSGGVNEQFF
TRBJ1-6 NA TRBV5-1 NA TGCGCCAGCAGCATAGTCCCGGGCACCTCCACGACCCTCCACTTT CASSIVPGTSTTLHF
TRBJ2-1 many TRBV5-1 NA TGCGCCAGCAGCTTGGGACAGATTTACAATGAGCAGTTCTTC CASSLGQIYNEQFF
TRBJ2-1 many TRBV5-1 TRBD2 TGCGCCAGCAGCCTCTATAGCGGGGGGGCAGATGAGCAGTTCTTC CASSLYSGGADEQFF
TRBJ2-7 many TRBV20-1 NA TGCAGTGCTAGAGATCAACTCCTCTCCTACGAGCAGTACTTC CSARDQLLSYEQYF
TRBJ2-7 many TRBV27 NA TGTGCCAGCAGCTCGACAGCCTCCTACGAGCAGTACTTC CASSSTASYEQYF
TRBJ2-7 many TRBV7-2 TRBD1 TGTGCCAGCAGCCCTAGGACAGGGGTATACGAGCAGTACTTC CASSPRTGVYEQYF
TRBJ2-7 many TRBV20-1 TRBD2 TGCAGTGCGACTTATTTCGGGACTAGCTCCTACGAGCAGTACTTC CSATYFGTSSYEQYF
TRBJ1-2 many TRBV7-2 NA TGTGCCAGCAGCTTAGACCCGCGTGACTATGGCTACACCTTC CASSLDPRDYGYTF
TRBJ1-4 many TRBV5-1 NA TGCGCCAGCAGCTTGGAAGGCATTAATGAAAAACTGTTTTTT CASSLEGINEKLFF
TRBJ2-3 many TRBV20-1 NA TGCAGTGCTCCTACCCGAGCGGGCCGGGGGGATACGCAGTATTTT CSAPTRAGRGDTQYF
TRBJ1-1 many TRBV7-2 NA TGTGCCAGCAGCTTAGGGCCGGGGGCGAACACTGAAGCTTTCTTT CASSLGPGANTEAFF
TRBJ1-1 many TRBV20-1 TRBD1 TGCAGTGCTAGGTGGACAGGGAAGGGATACACTGAAGCTTTCTTT CSARWTGKGYTEAFF
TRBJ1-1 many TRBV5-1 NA TGCGCCAGCAGCACAGAGGTTACAGGTCAGGCTGAAGCTTTCTTT CASSTEVTGQAEAFF
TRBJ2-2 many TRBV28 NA TGTGCCGGAAGTGGGGGCCCGGCCGGGGAGCTGTTTTTT CAGSGGPAGELFF
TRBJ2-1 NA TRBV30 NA TGTGCCTGGAGTGTCCTAGACTTGGATGAGCAGTTCTTC CAWSVLDLDEQFF
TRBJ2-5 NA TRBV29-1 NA TGCAGCGTTGAGAGGTCCGGGCTCCAAGAGACCCAGTACTTC CSVERSGLQETQYF
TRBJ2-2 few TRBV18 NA TGTGCCAGCTCACCACCGGAACTCCTCGCGAACACCGGGGAGCTGTTTTTT CASSPPELLANTGELFF
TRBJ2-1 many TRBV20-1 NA TGCAGTGCTCCACGCCGGGGCAATGAGCAGTTCTTC CSAPRRGNEQFF
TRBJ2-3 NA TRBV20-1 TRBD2 TGCAGTGCTAGAGATACTAGCGGGGGAGTTCGGAACACAGATACGCAGTATTTT CSARDTSGGVRNTDTQYF
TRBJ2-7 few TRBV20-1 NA TGCAGTGCACCTAGGATGGGGGCTAGGGCCTACGAGCAGTACTTC CSAPRMGARAYEQYF
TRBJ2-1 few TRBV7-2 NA TGTGCCAGCAGCTGGGCGACGGGATCCTACAATGAGCAGTTCTTC CASSWATGSYNEQFF
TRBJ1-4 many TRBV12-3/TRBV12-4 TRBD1 TGTGCCAGCAGTTTAGGGGACAGGGGGCTCGGTGGTGAAAAACTGTTTTTT CASSLGDRGLGGEKLFF
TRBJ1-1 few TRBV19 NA TGTGCCAGTAGCCTTACGTGGGGGACTGAAGCTTTCTTT CASSLTWGTEAFF
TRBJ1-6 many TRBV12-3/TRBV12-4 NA TGTGCCAGCAGCCAATACCCCAGTCCCCTCCACTTT CASSQYPSPLHF
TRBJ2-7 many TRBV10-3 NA TGTGCCATCAGTGTACGACAGTCCTACGAGCAGTACTTC CAISVRQSYEQYF
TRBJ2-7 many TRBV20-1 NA TGCAGTGCTAGAGATGACGTGGATTACGAGCAGTACTTC CSARDDVDYEQYF
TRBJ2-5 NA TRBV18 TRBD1 TGTGCCAGCTCAAATACCGGGACAGGGCCCCAAGAGACCCAGTACTTC CASSNTGTGPQETQYF
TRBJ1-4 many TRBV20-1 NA TGCAGTGCTAGAGATCAGGGTAGTGGTAATGAAAAACTGTTTTTT CSARDQGSGNEKLFF
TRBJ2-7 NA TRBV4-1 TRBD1 TGCGCCAGCAGCCAAGATCCCCGACAGGGGAACTACGAGCAGTACTTC CASSQDPRQGNYEQYF
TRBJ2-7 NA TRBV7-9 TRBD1 TGTGCCAGCAGCTTAGGAACAGGGGCACCGAGCGAGCAGTACTTC CASSLGTGAPSEQYF